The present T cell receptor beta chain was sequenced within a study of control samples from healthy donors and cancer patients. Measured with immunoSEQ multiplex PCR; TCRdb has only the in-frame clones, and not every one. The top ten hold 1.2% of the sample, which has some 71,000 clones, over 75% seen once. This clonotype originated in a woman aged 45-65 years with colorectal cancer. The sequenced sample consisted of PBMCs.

CDR3 in DNA: TGTGCCAGCAGGTACACAGATACGCAGTATTTT. This sequence encodes CASRYTDTQYF. The chain couples TRBV27 to TRBJ2-3; no firm D call. V was shortened by 6 bases and J by 2 bases, with 3 bases between the two germline ends. The CDR3 loop spans 11 amino acids. Germline loops: CDR1 MNHEY, CDR2 SMNVEV (reference sequence).